Sequencing of this TCR beta chain was carried out in a study of cytomegalovirus exposure and HLA in healthy donors. At the level of the study: Within the Caucasian-associated ancestry cluster were more than 75% of the 398 genotyped donors.

The study, taken as a whole, reports: A later analysis found TCR association rates differed by HLA locus, highest for DRB1 and lowest for HLA-C. Cytomegalovirus-associated status was assigned to more than 150 TCR beta chains.

Concerning this clone itself: Its antigen is still unknown.

Primers for the PCR totalled 60 Vbeta and 13 Jbeta. Assay used: immunoSEQ multiplex PCR; TCRdb lists only in-frame clones, some missing. This sample carries 100,000 to 150,000 clones, 80% of them seen once, and the ten largest clones take approximately 10%. Germline V gene sequence: CDR1 MDHEN, CDR2 SYDVKM. With V trimmed by 10 bases and J by 1 base, 10 bases remained unmatched. This CDR3 has 14 residues. This TCR came from a man aged 25-45 years in good health and CMV-seropositive. Source material: PBMCs. The chain uses TRBV28 and TRBJ2-7; 7 nucleotides align to TRBD1. The CDR3 is CATEKTGSSYEQYF. In DNA form, the CDR3 reads TGTGCCACCGAGAAGACAGGGTCATCCTACGAGCAGTACTTC.